A few counts support the clone carrying this TCR beta chain. What it binds is not known. From the reads, TCRdb called clonotypes with MiXCR, one entry per CDR3 protein. Here the sample spans more than 250,000 distinct CDR3 sequences, roughly 25% being singletons. The data were obtained in a study of T cell repertoires in cytomegalovirus infection. Study details: CMV epitopes in the study were HLA-C-restricted (recently identified) and HLA-B-restricted (well studied).

The CDR3 sequence is 18 residues long. CDR1 and CDR2 (germline): SGHVS, FNYEAQ. Between the trimmed V and J ends, which lost 4 bases and 3 bases, there was a span of 22 bases. This TCR derives from a human donor in good health (CMV status not recorded). Some clones in this sample may be carry-over from other donors' samples. The chain combines TRBV7-6 with TRBJ2-1, with D perhaps assigned TRBD1 or TRBD2 (7 bases each). Sequencing was performed on cultured PBMCs, taken from culture after CMV antigen stimulation. The CDR3 region is CASSSTAGTAGIYNEQFF. The CDR3 DNA reads as TGTGCCAGCAGCTCCACGGCCGGGACAGCGGGAATCTACAATGAGCAGTTCTTC.